This T cell receptor (beta chain) was obtained from a study of T cells in Graves' hyperthyroidism and ophthalmopathy. Using RNA transcripts as the source, TCR beta CDR3 regions were amplified. The TCR CDR3 first-round RT-PCR relied on the HTBI primer set. Each CDR3 protein gets one entry after TCRdb re-called the multiplex PCR reads with MiXCR. The profile shows 330,000 or so distinct CDR3 sequences, roughly 18% of them singletons. The sequenced sample was blood. This TCR was sampled from a man aged 50 to 60 with Graves' ophthalmopathy.

The CDR3 bases are TGTGCCAGCAATCAAGGACTCTACGAGCAGTACTTC. Amino acids: CASNQGLYEQYF. The chain couples TRBV28 to TRBJ2-7; the D gene is possibly TRBD2 (5 bases). Looked up from germline, CDR1 is MDHEN and CDR2 is SYDVKM. V was clipped by 7 bases and J by 3 bases, with 10 bases between them. This CDR3 is built from 12 residues.